A single sample is the source of the 29 T cell receptor beta chains below, sequenced in a study of cytomegalovirus exposure and HLA in healthy donors (dated 2017 in TCRdb). Libraries were prepared through the immunoSEQ multiplex PCR assay. A mixture of 60 forward primers for TCR Vbeta segments and 13 reverse primers for TCR Jbeta segments was used in the multiplex PCR. Imported from immuneACCESS, the table was reduced by TCRdb to in-frame sequences with V and J called. These copies leave out some clones; in studies compared against another copy, an unresolved V gene accounts for under half, and the cause of the remainder is not known. Here the sample has about 160,000 clones; 70% to 85% occur a single time. Nearly 6.5% of the sample lies in the top ten. The sample comprised PBMCs. The receptors were gathered from a man aged 45-60 years in good health and CMV-seropositive.

This chain's CDR3 is CASSTFLEAFF. CDR3 nucleotide sequence: TGTGCCAGTAGTACCTTCCTAGAAGCTTTCTTT. This chain links TRBV19 with TRBJ1-1; no firm D call. Germline V gene lookup returns CDR1 LNHDA and CDR2 SQIVND (reference sequence). Between the trimmed V and J ends, which lost 4 bases and 8 bases, there was a span of 8 bases. The CDR3 length is 11 residues.

This clone was detected once. The chain combines TRBV5-4 with TRBJ2-7, with a weak D call TRBD2 (5 bases). Trimming took 2 bases from V and 0 from J, leaving 9 bases between them. The CDR3 has 14 residues. In germline, CDR1 is SGHNT, CDR2 YYREEE (reference sequence). CDR3 DNA: TGTGCCAGCAGCTTCCGGGGTGACTCCTACGAGCAGTACTTC. It specifies CASSFRGDSYEQYF.

V and J are TRBV5-1 and TRBJ2-2; 11 bases line up with TRBD1. The V gene end was trimmed by 5 bases and the J gene end by 0 bases; junction bases not matched to a gene: 6. The CDR3 contains 17 residues. CDR1 is SGHRS, CDR2 YFSETQ, per germline. CDR3 in amino acids: CASRRTGGASNTGELFF. CDR3 bases: TGCGCCAGCAGGCGGACAGGGGGCGCATCGAACACCGGGGAGCTGTTTTTT.

This clone was seen just once. V and J are TRBV29-1 and TRBJ1-1; D is unclear. From germline, CDR1 is SQVTM and CDR2 ANQGSEA. Trimming took 1 base from V and 0 from J, leaving 6 bases between them. The CDR3 totals 13 residues. As DNA, the CDR3 is TGCAGCGTTGAAGTCGGTATGAACACTGAAGCTTTCTTT. Its protein product is CSVEVGMNTEAFF.

This clone occurred a few times. This chain connects TRBV11-2 to TRBJ2-7, with 9 bases aligning to TRBD1. Looked up from germline, CDR1 is SGHAT and CDR2 is FQNNGV. The CDR3 consists of 15 residues. J was trimmed by 3 bases and V by 0 bases; bases with no gene match: 3. The CDR3 region has the DNA TGTGCCAGCAGCTTAGACCTGGACAGGGGCTACGAGCAGTACTTC. As protein: CASSLDLDRGYEQYF.

The chain links TRBV12-5 to TRBJ1-2, with D possibly matching TRBD1 (6 bases). V shed 5 bases and J shed 3 bases, with 10 bases lying between them. This CDR3 has 13 residues. Germline CDR1 and CDR2: LGHNT and FRNRAP. The DNA of the CDR3 is TGTGCTAGTGGTCCGGACAGTTACTATGGCTACACCTTC. This sequence encodes CASGPDSYYGYTF.

The chain carries TRBV11-2 and TRBJ2-1; TRBD2 matches 13 bases. CDR3 length: 16 amino acids. The germline gives CDR1 SGHAT, CDR2 FQNNGV. J was trimmed by 8 bases and V by 5 bases; bases with no gene match: 9. CDR3 nucleotides: TGTGCCAGCAGCGACTCGGGACTAGCGGGACCCCATGAGCAGTTCTTC. It codes for CASSDSGLAGPHEQFF.

The CDR3 DNA sequence: TGTGCCAGTAGTATGTATGGGACAAATAATCAGCCCCAGCATTTT. Its protein product is CASSMYGTNNQPQHF. The chain is built from TRBV19 and TRBJ1-5; a possible D gene is TRBD1 (6 bases). Germline values: CDR1 LNHDA, CDR2 SQIVND (reference sequence). V was clipped by 3 bases and J by 4 bases, with 13 bases between them. This CDR3 has 15 amino acids.

J is TRBJ1-1 and V is TRBV5-5; 10 nucleotides agree with TRBD1. CDR1 is SGHKS and CDR2 is YYEKEE in the germline V gene (reference sequence). V shed 4 bases and J 1 base; nucleotides not matched to a gene: 10. CDR3 length: 17 residues. The CDR3 is CASSPGWDRGGNTEAFF. In nucleotides, the CDR3 is TGTGCCAGCAGCCCCGGCTGGGACAGGGGAGGGAACACTGAAGCTTTCTTT.

The chain is built from TRBV19 and TRBJ1-2, with D possibly matching TRBD1 (5 bases). The germline V and J ends were trimmed by 5 bases and 8 bases, with 18 bases remaining between them. This CDR3 region has 14 residues. Germline V lookup: CDR1 LNHDA, CDR2 SQIVND (reference sequence). This CDR3 reads CASSLPTVPQGYTF. Here the CDR3 DNA reads TGTGCCAGTAGTTTGCCGACAGTCCCCCAGGGCTACACCTTC. The variable domain in full, with the rest retrieved from reference TRBV19 and TRBJ1-2, is DGGITQSPKYLFRKEGQNVTLSCEQNLNHDAMYWYRQDPGQGLRLIYYSQIVNDFQKGDIAEGYSVSREKKESFPLTVTSAQKNPTAFYLCASSLPTVPQGYTFGSGTRLTVV.

This rearrangement joins TRBV5-4 to TRBJ2-5, with D tentatively TRBD1 (6 bases). The CDR3 is made up of 14 amino acids. The V gene lost 2 bases and the J gene lost 0 bases, with 8 bases spanning the gap. Germline V gives CDR1 SGHNT, CDR2 YYREEE (reference sequence). The chain's CDR3 is CASSFRDNQETQYF. DNA for the CDR3: TGTGCCAGCAGCTTCCGGGACAACCAAGAGACCCAGTACTTC.

The rearrangement joins TRBV30 to TRBJ2-1; D perhaps matches TRBD2 (6 bases). CDR1 and CDR2 (germline): GTSNPN, SVGIG (reference sequence). V was clipped by 0 bases and J by 7 bases, with 16 bases between them. The CDR3 consists of 15 residues. CDR3 protein: CAWSVISGWGNEQFF. The CDR3 nucleotides are TGTGCCTGGAGTGTAATTAGCGGCTGGGGTAATGAGCAGTTCTTC.

This clone was seen a handful of times. This chain joins TRBV7-2 and TRBJ1-3; 9 nucleotides agree with TRBD1. CDR1 SGHTA and CDR2 FQGNSA come from the germline V gene. V shed 5 bases and J 7 bases; nucleotides not matched to a gene: 6. The CDR3 contains 14 residues. In nucleotides, the CDR3 is TGTGCCAGCAGCCCTCGACAGGGGGGGAACACCATATATTTT. Its translation: CASSPRQGGNTIYF.

This clone was found a few times. This chain links TRBV5-6 with TRBJ2-7, with TRBD1 as a possible D gene (6 bases). Germline V lookup: CDR1 SGHDT, CDR2 YYEEEE. V gave up 0 bases and J gave up 3 bases, with 13 bases separating them. The length of the CDR3 is 15 residues. The CDR3 DNA follows: TGTGCCAGCAGCTTGGGGCGACAGGTGGGCTACGAGCAGTACTTC. This encodes CASSLGRQVGYEQYF.

The gene calls are TRBV5-1 and TRBJ1-1, with 8 bases matching TRBD1. J was trimmed by 6 bases and V by 0 bases; bases with no gene match: 4. This CDR3 is built from 14 residues. Germline assignment: CDR1 SGHRS and CDR2 YFSETQ. Written as DNA, the CDR3 is TGCGCCAGCAGCTTGGACGGACAGGGCCCTGAAGCTTTCTTT. It codes for CASSLDGQGPEAFF.

The rearrangement joins TRBV5-1 to TRBJ1-1, with D uncertain. V shed 4 bases and J shed 3 bases, with 7 bases lying between them. CDR1 and CDR2 (germline): SGHRS, YFSETQ. CDR3 length equals 12 residues. The CDR3 is CASSASDTEAFF. The CDR3 DNA sequence: TGCGCCAGCAGCGCCTCGGACACTGAAGCTTTCTTT.

J is TRBJ1-5 and V is TRBV15; D gene uncertain. This CDR3 has 13 amino acids. CDR1 is LNHNV and CDR2 is YYDKDF in the germline V gene (reference sequence). V was cut by 0 bases and J by 6 bases, with 6 bases left in between. The CDR3 region has the DNA TGTGCCACCAGCAGAGATCGTAGTCAGCCCCAGCATTTT. Protein product: CATSRDRSQPQHF.

This clone appeared once. The V gene is TRBV28, the J gene TRBJ2-1, with TRBD2 matching over 9 bases. CDR3 length: 16 residues. Unmatched junction bases numbered 7, after V lost 4 bases and J lost 3 bases. The germline CDR1 and CDR2 sequences are MDHEN and SYDVKM. CDR3 protein: CASSSTGTSRYNEQFF. The DNA of the CDR3 is TGTGCCAGCAGTTCCACCGGGACTAGCCGCTACAATGAGCAGTTCTTC.

The CDR3 here is CASSVSGGANQPQHF. The DNA of the CDR3 is TGTGCCAGCAGCGTTAGCGGGGGAGCCAATCAGCCCCAGCATTTT. V gene TRBV9 combines with J gene TRBJ1-5; possible D gene TRBD1, 5 bases. Germline V gives CDR1 SGDLS, CDR2 YYNGEE. Trimming took off 2 bases at V and 3 bases at J, with 12 bases between the two ends. This CDR3 is 15 amino acids long.

The V call is TRBV2, the J call TRBJ1-2, with D maybe TRBD1 (5 bases). V was clipped by 4 bases and J by 2 bases, with 8 bases between them. The CDR3 contains 13 residues. In germline, CDR1 is SNHLY, CDR2 FYNNEI. CDR3 sequence reads: CASSGGENYGYTF. The CDR3 coding sequence is TGTGCCAGCAGTGGGGGGGAGAACTATGGCTACACCTTC.

The J gene is TRBJ1-1, the V gene TRBV7-3, with 7 bases aligning to TRBD1. The germline V gene encodes CDR1 SGHTA and CDR2 FQGTGA. V lost 5 bases to trimming and J lost 4 bases; unmatched junction nucleotides: 4. This CDR3 is built from 13 residues. In DNA, the CDR3 is TGTGCCAGCAGCAGGGACAGCGGCACTGAAGCTTTCTTT. Translating it yields CASSRDSGTEAFF.

The chain uses TRBV7-2 and TRBJ1-2; D uncertain. Germline-derived CDR1 and CDR2 are SGHTA and FQGNSA. Trimming stripped 5 bases from V and 4 bases from J, with 11 bases between. CDR3 length: 13 amino acids. CDR3 in amino acids: CASSTDSTYGYTF. The CDR3 DNA reads as TGTGCCAGCAGCACGGACTCTACCTATGGCTACACCTTC.

The gene calls are TRBV19 and TRBJ2-2, with TRBD1 matching over 7 bases. The germline V gene encodes CDR1 LNHDA and CDR2 SQIVND (reference sequence). The CDR3 loop spans 15 amino acids. V lost 3 bases and J lost 1; bases outside the gene matches: 2. CDR3 DNA: TGTGCCAGTAGTATCAGGGGGAGGAACACCGGGGAGCTGTTTTTT. It codes for CASSIRGRNTGELFF. The full variable domain, completed using reference TRBV19 and TRBJ2-2, is DGGITQSPKYLFRKEGQNVTLSCEQNLNHDAMYWYRQDPGQGLRLIYYSQIVNDFQKGDIAEGYSVSREKKESFPLTVTSAQKNPTAFYLCASSIRGRNTGELFFGEGSRLTVL.

The chain is built from TRBV6-5 and TRBJ2-1, with 7 bases aligning to TRBD1. From germline, CDR1 is MNHEY and CDR2 SVGAGI. This CDR3 comprises 14 residues. Unmatched junction bases numbered 5, after V lost 4 bases and J lost 5 bases. CDR3 region: CASSSPGQHNEQFF. The CDR3 DNA reads TGTGCCAGCAGTTCGCCGGGACAGCACAATGAGCAGTTCTTC.

V and J are TRBV5-1 and TRBJ2-3; TRBD2 agrees at 12 bases. Germline V gene sequence: CDR1 SGHRS, CDR2 YFSETQ. The CDR3 has 18 amino acids. V shed 0 bases, J shed 3 bases, and the junction held 8 bases outside the gene matches. This CDR3 reads CASSLVRGTSGRTDTQYF. The CDR3 nucleotides read TGCGCCAGCAGCTTGGTTAGGGGCACTAGCGGGAGGACAGATACGCAGTATTTT.

The chain combines TRBV11-3 with TRBJ1-2, with 8 nucleotides matching TRBD1. Germline loops: CDR1 SGHNT, CDR2 YENEEA. Losses at the gene ends were 5 bases for V and 7 bases for J; bases not matched to a gene: 6. This CDR3 is built from 13 residues. The CDR3 bases are TGTGCCAGCAGCCCGGGACAGGCGGGTGGCTACACCTTC. This sequence encodes CASSPGQAGGYTF.

The rearrangement joins TRBV6-1 to TRBJ1-4, with 8 nucleotides matching TRBD1. V dropped 8 bases and J dropped 6; count of bases not matched to a gene: 5. The CDR3 extends over 13 amino acids. Germline CDR1 and CDR2: MNHNS and SASEGT. CDR3 nucleotide sequence: TGTGCCAGCCAGGACAGGGTATATGAAAAACTGTTTTTT. As protein: CASQDRVYEKLFF.

This chain links TRBV11-2 with TRBJ1-5; perhaps TRBD1 as D (5 bases). In germline, CDR1 is SGHAT, CDR2 FQNNGV. V lost 1 base to trimming and J lost 2 bases, with 9 bases between them. This CDR3 is 15 amino acids long. CDR3 sequence reads: CASSLGVGGNQPQHF. The CDR3 coding sequence is TGTGCCAGCAGCTTAGGTGTAGGGGGCAATCAGCCCCAGCATTTT.

The J gene is TRBJ2-5, the V gene TRBV5-4, with 12 bases lining up with TRBD2. After removal of 0 bases from V and 4 bases from J, the junction contained 1 base not matched to a gene. CDR1 SGHNT and CDR2 YYREEE come from the germline V gene (reference sequence). The CDR3 contains 15 residues. DNA for the CDR3: TGTGCCAGCAGCTTGGCGGGACTAGCGGGAGAGACCCAGTACTTC. Its protein product is CASSLAGLAGETQYF.